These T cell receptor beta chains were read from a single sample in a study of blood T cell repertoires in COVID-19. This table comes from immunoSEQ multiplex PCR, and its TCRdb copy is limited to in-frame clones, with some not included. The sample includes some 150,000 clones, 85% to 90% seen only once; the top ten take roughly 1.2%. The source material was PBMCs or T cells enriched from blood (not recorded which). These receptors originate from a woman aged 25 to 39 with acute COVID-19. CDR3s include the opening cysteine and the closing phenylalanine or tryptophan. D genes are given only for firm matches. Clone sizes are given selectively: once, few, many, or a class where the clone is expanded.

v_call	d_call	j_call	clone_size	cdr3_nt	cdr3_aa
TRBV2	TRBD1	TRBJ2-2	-	TGTGCCAGCAGGGAAAGAGGGACAGGGAACACCGGGGAGCTGTTTTTT	CASRERGTGNTGELFF
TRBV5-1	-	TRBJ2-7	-	TGCGCCAGCAGCTTGGGTAGATACCTTATATCCCCCGGCTACGAGCAGTACTTC	CASSLGRYLISPGYEQYF
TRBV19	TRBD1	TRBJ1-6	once	TGTGCCAGTGCTTACTACAGGGGCGCGAATTCACCCCTCCACTTT	CASAYYRGANSPLHF
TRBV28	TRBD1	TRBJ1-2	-	TGTGCCAGCAGTTCGGGACAGGGTGGGGAGTATGGCTACACCTTC	CASSSGQGGEYGYTF
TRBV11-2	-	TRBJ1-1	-	TGTGCCAGCAGCTTAGATCAGAACACTGAAGCTTTCTTT	CASSLDQNTEAFF
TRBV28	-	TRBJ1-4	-	TGTGCCAGCAGGCCTAGGACAGCCCAATGGGAAAAACTGTTTTTT	CASRPRTAQWEKLFF
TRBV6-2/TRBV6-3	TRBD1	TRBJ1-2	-	TGTGCCAGCAGTTACCAGGGACAGTCTCTCGGCGGCTACACCTTC	CASSYQGQSLGGYTF
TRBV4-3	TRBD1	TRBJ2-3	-	TGCGCCAGCAGGGACAGGGGGCAGGTCACAGATACGCAGTATTTT	CASRDRGQVTDTQYF
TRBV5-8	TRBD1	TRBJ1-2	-	TGTGCCAGCAGCTTGGTCTCTTGGGTGACAGGGGTGAACTTC	CASSLVSWVTGVNF
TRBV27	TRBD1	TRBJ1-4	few	TGTGCCAGCAGTCCCCTAAACTCGGACAGGGGAGAAGGAAAACTGTTTTTT	CASSPLNSDRGEGKLFF
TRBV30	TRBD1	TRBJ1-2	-	TGTGCCTGGTACAGGGGGAACTATGGCTACACCTTC	CAWYRGNYGYTF
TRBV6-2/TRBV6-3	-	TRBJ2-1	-	TGTGCCAGCAGTTACCGAATAAGCGGACACAATGAGCAGTTCTTC	CASSYRISGHNEQFF
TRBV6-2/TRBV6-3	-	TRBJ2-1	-	TGTGCCAGCAGTTCCCGCCCTAGTGACTCCTACAATGAGCAGTTCTTC	CASSSRPSDSYNEQFF
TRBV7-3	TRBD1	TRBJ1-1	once	TGTGCCAGCAGCATACAGGGGACGGACACTGAAGCTTTCTTT	CASSIQGTDTEAFF
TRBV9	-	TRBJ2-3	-	TGTGCCAGCAGCGCCAAAGTTGAGTCTTCAGATACGCAGTATTTT	CASSAKVESSDTQYF
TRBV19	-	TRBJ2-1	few	TGTGCCAGTAGTATCAGGGTGTGGTCCTACAATGAGCAGTTCTTC	CASSIRVWSYNEQFF
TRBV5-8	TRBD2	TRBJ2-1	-	TGTGCCAGCAGCTTGGTGCGGCTAGCGGGACGGTTCTTC	CASSLVRLAGRFF
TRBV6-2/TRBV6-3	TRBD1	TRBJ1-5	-	TGTGCCAGCAGTTACGCGGACAGGGGAGGCAATCAGCCCCAGCATTTT	CASSYADRGGNQPQHF
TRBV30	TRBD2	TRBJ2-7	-	TGTGCCTGGAGTAGGGTAGCGGGAGGCTACGAGCAGTACTTC	CAWSRVAGGYEQYF
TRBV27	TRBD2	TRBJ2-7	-	TGTGCCAGCAGCCCTTCGGGCGGGAGTGTAGCCTACGAGCAGTACTTC	CASSPSGGSVAYEQYF
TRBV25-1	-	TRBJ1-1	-	TGTGCCAGCAGTGAATCCCACGGGGCGGGAAACACTGAAGCTTTCTTT	CASSESHGAGNTEAFF
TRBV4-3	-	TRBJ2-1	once	TGCGCCAGCAGCCGCGGGGACTGGGGAGAGCAGTTCTTC	CASSRGDWGEQFF
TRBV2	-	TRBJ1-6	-	TGTGCCAGCAGTGTCCATAGAGAGGCCAGCTCCTATAATTCACCCCTCCACTTT	CASSVHREASSYNSPLHF
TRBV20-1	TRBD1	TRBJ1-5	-	TGCAGTGCTAGTGAGGGGGCTGGGATCAATCAGCCCCAGCATTTT	CSASEGAGINQPQHF
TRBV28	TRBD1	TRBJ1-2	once	TGTGCCAGCAGAAGCGGACAGGGGACATATGGCTACACCTTC	CASRSGQGTYGYTF
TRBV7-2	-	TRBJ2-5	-	TGTGCCAGCAGCTTACGGTTGGCAGGCGGGGAGACCCAGTACTTC	CASSLRLAGGETQYF
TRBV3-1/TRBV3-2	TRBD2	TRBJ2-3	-	TGTGCCAGCAGCCACATGAAAGGGACTAGCGGCTTCACAGATACGCAGTATTTT	CASSHMKGTSGFTDTQYF
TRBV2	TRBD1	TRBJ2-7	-	TGTGCCAGCAGTCCCGGGACAGGATCCTACGAGCAGTACTTC	CASSPGTGSYEQYF
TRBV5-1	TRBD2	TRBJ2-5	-	TGCGCCAGCAGCTTGCAGCTAGCGGGAGGTAGGGGTCAAGAGACCCAGTACTTC	CASSLQLAGGRGQETQYF
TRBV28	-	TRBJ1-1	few	TGTGCCAGCAGTTTTAACACAGATCCCACTGAAGCTTTCTTT	CASSFNTDPTEAFF
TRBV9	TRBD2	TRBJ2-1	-	TGTGCCAGCAGCCTAACTAGCGGGACCTACAATGAGCAGTTCTTC	CASSLTSGTYNEQFF
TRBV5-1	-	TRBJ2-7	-	TGCGCCAGCAGCTTGGGTTCGGCGGGTCAATACGAGCAGTACTTC	CASSLGSAGQYEQYF